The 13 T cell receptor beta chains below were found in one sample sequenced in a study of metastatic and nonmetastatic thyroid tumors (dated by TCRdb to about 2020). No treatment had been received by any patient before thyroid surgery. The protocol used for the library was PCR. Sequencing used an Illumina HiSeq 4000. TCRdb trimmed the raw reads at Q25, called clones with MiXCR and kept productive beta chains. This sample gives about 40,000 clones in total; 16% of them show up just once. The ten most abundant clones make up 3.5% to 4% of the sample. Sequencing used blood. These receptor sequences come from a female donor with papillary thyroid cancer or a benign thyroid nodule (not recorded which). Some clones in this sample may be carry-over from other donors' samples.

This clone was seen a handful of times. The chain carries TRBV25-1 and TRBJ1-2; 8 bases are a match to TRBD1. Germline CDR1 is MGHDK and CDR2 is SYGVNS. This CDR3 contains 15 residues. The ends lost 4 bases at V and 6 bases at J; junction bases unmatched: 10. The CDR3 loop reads CASSVSPLTGDGYTF. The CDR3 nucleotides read TGTGCCAGCAGTGTATCCCCCTTGACAGGGGATGGCTACACCTTC.

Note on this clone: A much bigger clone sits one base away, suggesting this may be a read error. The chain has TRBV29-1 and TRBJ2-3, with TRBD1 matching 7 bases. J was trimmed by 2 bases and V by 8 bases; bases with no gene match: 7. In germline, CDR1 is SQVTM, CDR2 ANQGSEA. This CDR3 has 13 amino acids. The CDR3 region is CSSMGQLTDTQYF. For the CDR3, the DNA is TGCAGCTCCATGGGACAGCTCACAGATACGCAGTATTTT.

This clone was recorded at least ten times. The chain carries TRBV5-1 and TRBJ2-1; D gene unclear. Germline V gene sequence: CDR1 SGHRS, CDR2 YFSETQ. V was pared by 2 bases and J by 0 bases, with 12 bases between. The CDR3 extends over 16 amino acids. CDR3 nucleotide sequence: TGCGCCAGCAGCTTACGGAGCGCGAGCTCCTACAATGAGCAGTTCTTC. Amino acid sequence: CASSLRSASSYNEQFF.

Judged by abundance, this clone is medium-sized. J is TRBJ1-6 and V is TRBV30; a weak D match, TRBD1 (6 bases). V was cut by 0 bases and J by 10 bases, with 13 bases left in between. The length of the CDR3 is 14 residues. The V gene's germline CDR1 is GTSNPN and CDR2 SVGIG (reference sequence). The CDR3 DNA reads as TGTGCCTGGAGTGTAGAGGGGGGAGAATCACCCCTCCACTTT. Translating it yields CAWSVEGGESPLHF.

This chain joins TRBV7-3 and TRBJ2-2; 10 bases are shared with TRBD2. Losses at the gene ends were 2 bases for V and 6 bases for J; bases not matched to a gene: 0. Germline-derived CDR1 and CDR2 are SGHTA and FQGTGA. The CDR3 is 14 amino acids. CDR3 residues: CASSLLAGAGELFF. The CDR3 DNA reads TGTGCCAGCAGCTTACTAGCGGGAGCCGGGGAGCTGTTTTTT.

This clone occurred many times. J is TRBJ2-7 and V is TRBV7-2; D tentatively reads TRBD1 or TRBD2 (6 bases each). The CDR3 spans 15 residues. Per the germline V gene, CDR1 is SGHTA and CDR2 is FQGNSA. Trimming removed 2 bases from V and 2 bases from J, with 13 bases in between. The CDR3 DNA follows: TGTGCCAGCAGCTTAAAGGGGGAGGCGACCTACGAGCAGTACTTC. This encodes CASSLKGEATYEQYF. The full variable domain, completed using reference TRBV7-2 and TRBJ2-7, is GAGVSQSPSNKVTEKGKDVELRCDPISGHTALYWYRQSLGQGLEFLIYFQGNSAPDKSGLPSDRFSAERTGGSVSTLTIQRTQQEDSAVYLCASSLKGEATYEQYFGPGTRLTVT.

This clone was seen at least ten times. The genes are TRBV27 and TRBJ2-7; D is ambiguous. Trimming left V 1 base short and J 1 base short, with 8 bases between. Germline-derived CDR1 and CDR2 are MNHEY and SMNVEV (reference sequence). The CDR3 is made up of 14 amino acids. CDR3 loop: CASSLYGSSYEQYF. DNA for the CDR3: TGTGCCAGCAGTTTATACGGGTCTTCCTACGAGCAGTACTTC.

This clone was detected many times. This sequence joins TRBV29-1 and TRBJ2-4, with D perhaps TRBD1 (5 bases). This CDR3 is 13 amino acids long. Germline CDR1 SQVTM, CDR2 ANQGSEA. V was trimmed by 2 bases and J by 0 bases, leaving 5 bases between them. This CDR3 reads CSVEQGAKNIQYF. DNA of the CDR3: TGCAGCGTTGAACAGGGAGCCAAAAACATTCAGTACTTC.

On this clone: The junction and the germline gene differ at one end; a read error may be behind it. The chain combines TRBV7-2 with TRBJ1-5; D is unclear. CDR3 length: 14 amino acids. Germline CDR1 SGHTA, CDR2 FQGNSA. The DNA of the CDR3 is TGTGCCAGCAGCTTGAGGGTGGAAAATCAGCCCCGGCATTTT. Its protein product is CASSLRVENQPRHF.

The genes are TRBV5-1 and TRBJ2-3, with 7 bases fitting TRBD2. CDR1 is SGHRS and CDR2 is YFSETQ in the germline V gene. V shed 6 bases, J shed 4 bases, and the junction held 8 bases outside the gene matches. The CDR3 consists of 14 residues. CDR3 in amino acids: CASNSGTISDTQYF. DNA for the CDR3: TGCGCCAGCAACTCCGGGACTATTTCAGATACGCAGTATTTT.

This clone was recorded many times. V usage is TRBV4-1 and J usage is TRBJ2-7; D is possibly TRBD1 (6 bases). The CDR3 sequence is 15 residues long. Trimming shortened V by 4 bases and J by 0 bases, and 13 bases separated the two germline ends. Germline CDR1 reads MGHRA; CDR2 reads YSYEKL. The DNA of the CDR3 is TGCGCCAGCAGCCTCAAACAGGGTGACTCCTACGAGCAGTACTTC. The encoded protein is CASSLKQGDSYEQYF.

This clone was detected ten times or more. CDR3 DNA sequence: TGTGCCAGCAGTCCCGGGACCTCCTACGAGCAGTACTTC. Protein sequence: CASSPGTSYEQYF. The rearrangement links TRBV28 to TRBJ2-7, with D possibly called TRBD1 or TRBD2 (5 bases each). This CDR3 is 13 amino acids long. Germline V gene lookup returns CDR1 MDHEN and CDR2 SYDVKM. The V and J ends lost 5 bases and 0 bases respectively, with 8 bases between them.

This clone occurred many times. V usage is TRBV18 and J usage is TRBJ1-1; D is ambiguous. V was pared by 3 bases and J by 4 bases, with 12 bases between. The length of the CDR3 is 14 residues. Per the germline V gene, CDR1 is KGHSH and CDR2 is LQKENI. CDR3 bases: TGTGCCAGCTCACCTGGAAGAGGAGGCACTGAAGCTTTCTTT. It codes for CASSPGRGGTEAFF.